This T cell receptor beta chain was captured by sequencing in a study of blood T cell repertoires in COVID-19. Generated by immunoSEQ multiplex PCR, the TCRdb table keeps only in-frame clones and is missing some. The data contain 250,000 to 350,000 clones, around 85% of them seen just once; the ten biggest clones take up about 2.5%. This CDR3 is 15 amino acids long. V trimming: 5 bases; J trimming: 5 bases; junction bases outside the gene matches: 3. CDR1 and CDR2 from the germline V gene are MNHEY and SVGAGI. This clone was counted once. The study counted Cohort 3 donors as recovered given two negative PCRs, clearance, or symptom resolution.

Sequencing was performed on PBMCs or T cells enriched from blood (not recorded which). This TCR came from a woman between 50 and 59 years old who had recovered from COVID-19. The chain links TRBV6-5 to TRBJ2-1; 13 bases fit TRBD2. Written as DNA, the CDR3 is TGTGCCAGCAGTCGGACTAGCGGGGGACACAATGAGCAGTTCTTC. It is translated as CASSRTSGGHNEQFF.